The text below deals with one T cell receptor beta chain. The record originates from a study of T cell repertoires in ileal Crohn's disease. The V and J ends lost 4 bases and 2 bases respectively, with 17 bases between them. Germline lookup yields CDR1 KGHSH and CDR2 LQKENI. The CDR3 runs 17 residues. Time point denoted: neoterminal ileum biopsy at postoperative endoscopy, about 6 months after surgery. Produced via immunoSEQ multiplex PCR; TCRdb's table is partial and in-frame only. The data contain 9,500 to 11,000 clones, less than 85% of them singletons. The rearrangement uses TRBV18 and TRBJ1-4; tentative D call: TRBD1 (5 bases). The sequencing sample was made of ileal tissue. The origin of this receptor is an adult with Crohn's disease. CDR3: CASSRPRGFGTNEKLFF. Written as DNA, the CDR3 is TGTGCCAGCTCACGACCCCGGGGGTTCGGGACTAATGAAAAACTGTTTTTT.